Here is one T cell receptor beta chain with its context. Its antigen is still unknown. This sample stems from a study of CD8 T cells in ankylosing spondylitis. Whole-study results and caveats: Significantly higher representation of disease-linked clones was reported for matched ankylosing spondylitis synovial fluid. Reactive arthritis synovial fluid and blood previously showed some of these motif variants. Characteristic of ankylosing spondylitis blood, it appeared, was a TCR beta motif comprising several highly homologous variants.

Researchers built TCR beta libraries using quantitative 5'-RACE with molecular barcodes. One entry per CDR3 protein, called by TCRdb with MiXCR from the 5' RACE reads. This table has around 480,000 distinct CDR3 sequences, 15% to 20% appearing once. CDR3 length: 14 amino acids. The ends lost 7 bases at V and 5 bases at J; junction bases unmatched: 10. The germline CDR1 and CDR2 sequences are SNHLY and FYNNEI. This chain uses TRBV2 with TRBJ2-5; 7 positions agree with TRBD2. Material for sequencing was blood, either unsorted or a sorted T cell fraction (not recorded which). The origin of this receptor is a male donor with ankylosing spondylitis. CDR3 DNA: TGTGCCAGCACCGCTCGAAGCGGGGCGGAGACCCAGTACTTC. This encodes CASTARSGAETQYF.